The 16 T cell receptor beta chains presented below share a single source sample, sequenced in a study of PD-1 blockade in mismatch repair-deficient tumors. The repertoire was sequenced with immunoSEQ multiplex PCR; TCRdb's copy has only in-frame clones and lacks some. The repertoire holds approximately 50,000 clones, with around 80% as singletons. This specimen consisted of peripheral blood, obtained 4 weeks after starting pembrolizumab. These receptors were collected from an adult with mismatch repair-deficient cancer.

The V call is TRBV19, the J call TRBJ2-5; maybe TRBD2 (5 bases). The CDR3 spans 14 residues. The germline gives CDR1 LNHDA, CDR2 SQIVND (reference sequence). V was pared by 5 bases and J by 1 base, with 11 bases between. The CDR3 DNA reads TGTGCCAGTAGTCCTCACGGGGTCCAAGAGACCCAGTACTTC. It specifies CASSPHGVQETQYF.

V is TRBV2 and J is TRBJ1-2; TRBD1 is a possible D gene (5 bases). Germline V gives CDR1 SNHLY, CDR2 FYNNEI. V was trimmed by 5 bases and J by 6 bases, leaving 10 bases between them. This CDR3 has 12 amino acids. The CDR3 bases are TGTGCCAGCAGTCCAGACAGCCATGGCTACACCTTC. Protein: CASSPDSHGYTF. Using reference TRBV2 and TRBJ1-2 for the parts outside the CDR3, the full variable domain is EPEVTQTPSHQVTQMGQEVILRCVPISNHLYFYWYRQILGQKVEFLVSFYNNEISEKSEIFDDQFSVERPDGSNFTLKIRSTKLEDSAMYFCASSPDSHGYTFGSGTRLTVV.

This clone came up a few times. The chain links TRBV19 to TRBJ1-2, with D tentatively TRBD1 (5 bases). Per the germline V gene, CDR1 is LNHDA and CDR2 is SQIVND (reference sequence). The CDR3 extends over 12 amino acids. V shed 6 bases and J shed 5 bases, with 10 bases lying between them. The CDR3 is CASRETVYGYTF. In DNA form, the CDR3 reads TGTGCCAGTAGAGAGACAGTTTATGGCTACACCTTC.

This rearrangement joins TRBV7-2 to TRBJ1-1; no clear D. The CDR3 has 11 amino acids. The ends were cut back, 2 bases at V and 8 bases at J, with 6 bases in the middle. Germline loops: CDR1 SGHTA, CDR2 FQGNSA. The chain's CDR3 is CASSLLGEAFF. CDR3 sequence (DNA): TGTGCCAGCAGCTTATTAGGGGAAGCTTTCTTT.

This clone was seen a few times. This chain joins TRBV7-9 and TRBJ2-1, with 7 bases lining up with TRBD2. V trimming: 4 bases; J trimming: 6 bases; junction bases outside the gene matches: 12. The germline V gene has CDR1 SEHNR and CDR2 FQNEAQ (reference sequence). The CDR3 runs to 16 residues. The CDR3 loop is CASSSVSGREFNEQFF. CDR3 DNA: TGTGCCAGCAGCTCCGTATCGGGGCGGGAGTTCAATGAGCAGTTCTTC. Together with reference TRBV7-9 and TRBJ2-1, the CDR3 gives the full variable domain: DTGVSQNPRHKITKRGQNVTFRCDPISEHNRLYWYRQTLGQGPEFLTYFQNEAQLEKSRLLSDRFSAERPKGSFSTLEIQRTEQGDSAMYLCASSSVSGREFNEQFFGPGTRLTVL.

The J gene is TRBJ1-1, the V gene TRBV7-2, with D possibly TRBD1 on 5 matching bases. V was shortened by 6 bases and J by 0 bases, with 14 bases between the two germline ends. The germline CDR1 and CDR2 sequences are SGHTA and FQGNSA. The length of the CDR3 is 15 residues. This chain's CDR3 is CASSLTGTVNTEAFF. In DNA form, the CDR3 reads TGTGCCAGCAGTCTTACCGGGACGGTGAACACTGAAGCTTTCTTT.

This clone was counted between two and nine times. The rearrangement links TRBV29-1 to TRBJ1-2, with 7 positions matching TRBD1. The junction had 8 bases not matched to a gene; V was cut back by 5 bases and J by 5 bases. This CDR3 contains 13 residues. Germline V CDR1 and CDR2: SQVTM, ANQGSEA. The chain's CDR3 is CSVPTDRVYGYTF. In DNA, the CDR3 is TGCAGCGTTCCTACCGACAGGGTATATGGCTACACCTTC. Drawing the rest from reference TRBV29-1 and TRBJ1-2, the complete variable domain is SAVISQKPSRDICQRGTSLTIQCQVDSQVTMMFWYRQQPGQSLTLIATANQGSEATYESGFVIDKFPISRPNLTFSTLTVSNMSPEDSSIYLCSVPTDRVYGYTFGSGTRLTVV.

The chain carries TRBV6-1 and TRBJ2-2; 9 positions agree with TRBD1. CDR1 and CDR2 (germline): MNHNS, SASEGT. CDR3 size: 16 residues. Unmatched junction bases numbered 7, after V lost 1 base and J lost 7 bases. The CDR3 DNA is TGTGCCAGCAGTGAAGATGGGACAGGGTCGTTCGGGGAGCTGTTTTTT. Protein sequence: CASSEDGTGSFGELFF.

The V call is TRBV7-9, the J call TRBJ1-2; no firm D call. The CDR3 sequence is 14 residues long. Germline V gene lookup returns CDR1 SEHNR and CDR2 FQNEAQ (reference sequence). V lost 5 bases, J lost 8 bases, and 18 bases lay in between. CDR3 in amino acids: CASSAGWGADGYTF. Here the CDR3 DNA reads TGTGCCAGCAGCGCGGGGTGGGGAGCCGACGGCTACACCTTC.

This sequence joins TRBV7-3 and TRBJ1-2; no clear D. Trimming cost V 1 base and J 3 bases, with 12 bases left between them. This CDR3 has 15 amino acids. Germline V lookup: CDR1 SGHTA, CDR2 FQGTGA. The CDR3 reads CASSLRAASDYGYTF. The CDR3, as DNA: TGTGCCAGCAGCTTAAGGGCGGCCAGCGACTATGGCTACACCTTC.

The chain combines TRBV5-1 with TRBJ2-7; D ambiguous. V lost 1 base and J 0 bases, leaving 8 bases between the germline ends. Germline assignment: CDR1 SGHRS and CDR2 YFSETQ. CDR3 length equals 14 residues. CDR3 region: CASSLQTLSYEQYF. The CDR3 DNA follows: TGCGCCAGCAGCTTGCAGACTCTCTCCTACGAGCAGTACTTC.

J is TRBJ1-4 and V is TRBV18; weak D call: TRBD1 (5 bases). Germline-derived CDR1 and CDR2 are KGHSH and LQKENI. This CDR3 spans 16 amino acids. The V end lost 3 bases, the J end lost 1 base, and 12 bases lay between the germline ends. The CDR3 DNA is TGTGCCAGCTCACCGCGGGGAGGGGAAACTAATGAAAAACTGTTTTTT. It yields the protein CASSPRGGETNEKLFF. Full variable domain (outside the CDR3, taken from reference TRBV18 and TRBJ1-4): NAGVMQNPRHLVRRRGQEARLRCSPMKGHSHVYWYRQLPEEGLKFMVYLQKENIIDESGMPKERFSAEFPKEGPSILRIQQVVRGDSAAYFCASSPRGGETNEKLFFGSGTQLSVL.

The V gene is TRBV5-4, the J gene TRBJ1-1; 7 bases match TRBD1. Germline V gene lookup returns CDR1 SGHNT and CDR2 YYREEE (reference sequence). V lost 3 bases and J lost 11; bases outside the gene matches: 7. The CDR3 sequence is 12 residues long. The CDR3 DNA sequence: TGTGCCAGCAGCTCTAGACAGGGACGGGCTTTCTTT. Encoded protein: CASSSRQGRAFF.

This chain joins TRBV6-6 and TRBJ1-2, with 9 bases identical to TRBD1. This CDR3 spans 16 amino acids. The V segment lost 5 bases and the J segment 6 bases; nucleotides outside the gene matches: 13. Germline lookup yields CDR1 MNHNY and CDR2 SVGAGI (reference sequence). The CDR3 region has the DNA TGTGCCAGCAGTCTTTTTACCACAGGGGGCTTCCATGGCTACACCTTC. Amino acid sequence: CASSLFTTGGFHGYTF.

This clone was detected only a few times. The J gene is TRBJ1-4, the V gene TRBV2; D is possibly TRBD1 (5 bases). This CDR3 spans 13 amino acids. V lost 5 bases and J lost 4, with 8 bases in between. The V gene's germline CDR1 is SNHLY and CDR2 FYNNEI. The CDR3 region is CASSRQLNEKLFF. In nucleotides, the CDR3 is TGTGCCAGCAGTCGACAGCTTAATGAAAAACTGTTTTTT.

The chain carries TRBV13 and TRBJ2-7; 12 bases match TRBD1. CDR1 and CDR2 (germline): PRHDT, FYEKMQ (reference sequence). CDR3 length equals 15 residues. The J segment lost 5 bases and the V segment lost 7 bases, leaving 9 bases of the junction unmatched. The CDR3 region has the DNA TGTGCCAGCATCCGTCAGGGACAGGGGGCCGACGAGCAGTACTTC. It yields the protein CASIRQGQGADEQYF.